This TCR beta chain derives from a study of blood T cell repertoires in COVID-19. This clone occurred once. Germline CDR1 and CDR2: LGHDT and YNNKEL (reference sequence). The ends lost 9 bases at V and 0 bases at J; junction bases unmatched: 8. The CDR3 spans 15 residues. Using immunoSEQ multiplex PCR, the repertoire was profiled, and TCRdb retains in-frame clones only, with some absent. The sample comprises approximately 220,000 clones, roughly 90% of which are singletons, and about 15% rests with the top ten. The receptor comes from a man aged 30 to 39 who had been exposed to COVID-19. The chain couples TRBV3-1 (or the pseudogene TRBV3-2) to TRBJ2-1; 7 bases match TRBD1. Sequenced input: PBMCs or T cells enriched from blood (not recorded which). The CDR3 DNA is TGTGCCAGTACGACAGGGACGAGCTCCTACAATGAGCAGTTCTTC. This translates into CASTTGTSSYNEQFF.